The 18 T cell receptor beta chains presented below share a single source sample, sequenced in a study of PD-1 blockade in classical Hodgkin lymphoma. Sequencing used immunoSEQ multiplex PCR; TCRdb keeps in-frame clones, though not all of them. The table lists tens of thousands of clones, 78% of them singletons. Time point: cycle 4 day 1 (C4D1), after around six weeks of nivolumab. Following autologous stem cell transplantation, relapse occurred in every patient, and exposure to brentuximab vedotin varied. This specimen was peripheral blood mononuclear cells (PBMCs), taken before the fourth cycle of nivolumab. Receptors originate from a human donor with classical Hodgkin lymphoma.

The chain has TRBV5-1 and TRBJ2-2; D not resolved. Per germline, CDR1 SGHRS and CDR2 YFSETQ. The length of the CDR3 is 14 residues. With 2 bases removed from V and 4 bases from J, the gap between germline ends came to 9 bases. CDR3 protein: CASSFVVGTGELFF. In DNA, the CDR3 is TGCGCCAGCAGCTTCGTAGTAGGCACCGGGGAGCTGTTTTTT.

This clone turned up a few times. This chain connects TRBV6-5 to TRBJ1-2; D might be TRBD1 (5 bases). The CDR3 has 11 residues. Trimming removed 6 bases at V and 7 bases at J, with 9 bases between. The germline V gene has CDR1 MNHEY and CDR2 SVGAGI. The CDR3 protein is CASRRDLGYTF. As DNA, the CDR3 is TGTGCCAGCAGACGGGACCTTGGCTACACCTTC.

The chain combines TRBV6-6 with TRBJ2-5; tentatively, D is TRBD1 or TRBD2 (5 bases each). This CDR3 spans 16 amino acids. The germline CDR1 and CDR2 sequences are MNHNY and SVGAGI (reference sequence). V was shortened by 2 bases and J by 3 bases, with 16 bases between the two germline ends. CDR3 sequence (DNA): TGTGCCAGCAGTTACACCCTACCGGGGCCCAAAGAGACCCAGTACTTC. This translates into CASSYTLPGPKETQYF.

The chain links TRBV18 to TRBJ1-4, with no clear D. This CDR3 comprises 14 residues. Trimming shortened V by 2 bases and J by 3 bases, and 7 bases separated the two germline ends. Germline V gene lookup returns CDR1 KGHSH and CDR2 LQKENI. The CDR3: CASSPGTANEKLFF. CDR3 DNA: TGTGCCAGCTCACCAGGAACAGCTAATGAAAAACTGTTTTTT.

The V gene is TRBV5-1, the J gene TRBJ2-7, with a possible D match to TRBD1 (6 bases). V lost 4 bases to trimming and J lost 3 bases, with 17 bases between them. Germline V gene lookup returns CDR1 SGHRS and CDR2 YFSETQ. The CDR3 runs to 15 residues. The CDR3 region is CASSLSGDKLYEQYF. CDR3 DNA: TGCGCCAGCAGCCTCTCAGGGGACAAGCTCTACGAGCAGTACTTC.

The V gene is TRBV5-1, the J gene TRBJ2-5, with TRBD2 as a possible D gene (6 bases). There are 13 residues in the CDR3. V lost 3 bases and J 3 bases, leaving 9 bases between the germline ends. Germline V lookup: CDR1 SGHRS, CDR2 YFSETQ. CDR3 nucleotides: TGCGCCAGCAGCTACGGCGGGGAAGAGACCCAGTACTTC. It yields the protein CASSYGGEETQYF.

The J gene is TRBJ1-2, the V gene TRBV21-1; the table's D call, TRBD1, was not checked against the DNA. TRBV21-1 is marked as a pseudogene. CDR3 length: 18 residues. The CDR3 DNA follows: TGTGCCAGCAGCAGCCGGGACAGGAGAACTGGATCTAACTATGGCTACACCTTC. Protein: CASSSRDRRTGSNYGYTF.

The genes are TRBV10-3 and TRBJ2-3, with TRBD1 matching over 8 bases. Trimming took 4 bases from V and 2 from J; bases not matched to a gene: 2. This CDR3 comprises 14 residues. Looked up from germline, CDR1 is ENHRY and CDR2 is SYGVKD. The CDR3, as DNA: TGTGCCATCAGTGCAGGGGGCGACACAGATACGCAGTATTTT. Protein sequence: CAISAGGDTDTQYF.

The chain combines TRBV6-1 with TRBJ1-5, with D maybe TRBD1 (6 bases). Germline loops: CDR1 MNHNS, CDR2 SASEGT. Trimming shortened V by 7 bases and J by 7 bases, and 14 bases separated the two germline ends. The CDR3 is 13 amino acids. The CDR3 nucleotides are TGTGCCAGCAAGAGGGGGGGAGGACAGCCCCAGCATTTT. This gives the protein CASKRGGGQPQHF.

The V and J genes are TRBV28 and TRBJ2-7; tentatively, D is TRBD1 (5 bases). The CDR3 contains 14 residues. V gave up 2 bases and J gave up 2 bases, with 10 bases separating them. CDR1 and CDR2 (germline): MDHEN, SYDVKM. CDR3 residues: CASSLQGITYEQYF. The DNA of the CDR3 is TGTGCCAGCAGTTTACAGGGTATCACCTACGAGCAGTACTTC.

The CDR3 region is CASSDTWTSSSGRSGANVLTF. CDR3 nucleotide sequence: TGTGCCAGCAGTGACACCTGGACCTCGTCTAGCGGGCGCTCTGGGGCCAACGTCCTGACTTTC. V and J are TRBV2 and TRBJ2-6; 8 bases fit TRBD2. CDR1 is SNHLY and CDR2 is FYNNEI in the germline V gene. This CDR3 contains 21 residues. With 3 bases clipped from V and 0 bases from J, the junction kept 16 bases outside the gene matches.

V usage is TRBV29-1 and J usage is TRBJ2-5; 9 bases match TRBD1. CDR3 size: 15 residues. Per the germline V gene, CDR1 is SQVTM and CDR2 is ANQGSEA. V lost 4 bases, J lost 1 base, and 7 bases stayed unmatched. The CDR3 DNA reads TGCAGCGTTGCCCCCGGGACAGGGACCCAAGAGACCCAGTACTTC. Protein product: CSVAPGTGTQETQYF.

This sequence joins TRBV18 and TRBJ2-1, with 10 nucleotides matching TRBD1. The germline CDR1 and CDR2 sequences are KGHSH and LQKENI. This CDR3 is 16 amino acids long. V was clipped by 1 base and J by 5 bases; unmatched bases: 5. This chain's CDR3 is CASSPLGTGDHNEQFF. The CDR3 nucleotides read TGTGCCAGCTCACCACTGGGGACAGGGGATCACAATGAGCAGTTCTTC.

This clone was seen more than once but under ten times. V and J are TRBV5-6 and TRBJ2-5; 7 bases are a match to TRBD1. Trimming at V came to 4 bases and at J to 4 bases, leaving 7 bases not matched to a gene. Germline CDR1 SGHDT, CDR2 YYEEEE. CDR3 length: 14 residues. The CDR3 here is CASSRPSGGETQYF. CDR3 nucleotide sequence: TGTGCCAGCAGCCGTCCTTCAGGGGGAGAGACCCAGTACTTC.

The CDR3 region has the DNA TGTGCCAGTAGTAGATCCGGGAGAAAGACCGGGGAGCTGTTTTTT. Translated: CASSRSGRKTGELFF. This chain links TRBV19 with TRBJ2-2, with D perhaps TRBD2 (6 bases). Germline V gene data show CDR1 as LNHDA and CDR2 as SQIVND (reference sequence). The ends were cut back, 4 bases at V and 5 bases at J, with 14 bases in the middle. The CDR3 contains 15 residues.

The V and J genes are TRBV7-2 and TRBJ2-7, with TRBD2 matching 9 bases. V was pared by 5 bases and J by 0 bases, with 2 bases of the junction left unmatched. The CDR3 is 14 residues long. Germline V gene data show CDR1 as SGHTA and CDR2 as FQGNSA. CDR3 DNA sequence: TGTGCCAGCAGCATTAGCGGGAGCTCCTACGAGCAGTACTTC. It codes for CASSISGSSYEQYF.

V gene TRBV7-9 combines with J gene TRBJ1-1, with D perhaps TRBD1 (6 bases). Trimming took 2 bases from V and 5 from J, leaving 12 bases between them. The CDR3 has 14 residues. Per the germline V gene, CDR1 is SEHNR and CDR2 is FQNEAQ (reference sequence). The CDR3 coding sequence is TGTGCCAGCAGCTTAAACAGGGATCGGACTGAAGCTTTCTTT. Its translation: CASSLNRDRTEAFF. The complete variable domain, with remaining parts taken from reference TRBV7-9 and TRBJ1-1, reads DTGVSQNPRHKITKRGQNVTFRCDPISEHNRLYWYRQTLGQGPEFLTYFQNEAQLEKSRLLSDRFSAERPKGSFSTLEIQRTEQGDSAMYLCASSLNRDRTEAFFGQGTRLTVV.

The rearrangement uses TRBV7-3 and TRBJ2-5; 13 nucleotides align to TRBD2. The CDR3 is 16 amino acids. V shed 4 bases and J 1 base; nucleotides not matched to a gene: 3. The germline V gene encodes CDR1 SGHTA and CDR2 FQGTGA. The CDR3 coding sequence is TGTGCCAGCAGCTCCGGACTAGCGGGGGCCCAAGAGACCCAGTACTTC. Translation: CASSSGLAGAQETQYF.